The 10 T cell receptor beta chains in this list originate from one sample, sequenced in a study of T cell responses to AZD1222 COVID-19 vaccine. Data came from immunoSEQ multiplex PCR; TCRdb stores just in-frame clones and leaves some out. This table has approximately 140,000 clones, 90% to 95% appearing once. Sample: peripheral blood, taken on day 0 of AZD1222 vaccination. The receptors derive from an adult in good health.

The gene calls are TRBV5-1 and TRBJ2-1; 10 positions match TRBD2. The CDR3 has 15 residues. V lost 1 base to trimming and J lost 5 bases; unmatched junction nucleotides: 3. Germline V gene data show CDR1 as SGHRS and CDR2 as YFSETQ. As DNA, the CDR3 is TGCGCCAGCAGCTTGTCGGGACTAGCGAACAATGAGCAGTTCTTC. Its translation is CASSLSGLANNEQFF.

The chain uses TRBV20-1 and TRBJ2-3, with a tentative D call TRBD1 (6 bases). V lost 3 bases and J lost 4, with 14 bases in between. Germline CDR1 reads DFQATT; CDR2 reads SNEGSKA (reference sequence). The CDR3 length is 14 residues. The chain's CDR3 is CSASQSTGSDTQYF. The CDR3 coding sequence is TGCAGTGCTAGTCAGTCAACAGGGTCAGATACGCAGTATTTT.

The gene calls are TRBV4-1 and TRBJ2-1; TRBD2 matches at 12 bases. The ends lost 1 base at V and 1 base at J; junction bases unmatched: 5. This CDR3 comprises 18 residues. CDR1 MGHRA and CDR2 YSYEKL come from the germline V gene. The chain's CDR3 is CASSQGLAGGPSYNEQFF. CDR3 DNA sequence: TGCGCCAGCAGCCAAGGTCTAGCGGGAGGGCCGTCCTACAATGAGCAGTTCTTC.

The gene calls are TRBV6-1 and TRBJ2-5, with 11 bases lining up with TRBD2. J lost 5 bases, V lost 2 bases, and 10 bases had no gene match. Per the germline V gene, CDR1 is MNHNS and CDR2 is SASEGT. The CDR3 totals 17 residues. The CDR3 protein is CASSEWGLAGGLETQYF. The CDR3 region has the DNA TGTGCCAGCAGTGAATGGGGTCTAGCGGGGGGCCTTGAGACCCAGTACTTC.

V and J are TRBV27 and TRBJ1-1; no reliable D call. The CDR3 totals 13 residues. Germline CDR1 and CDR2: MNHEY and SMNVEV (reference sequence). V lost 3 bases to trimming and J lost 4 bases, with 9 bases between them. CDR3 amino acids: CASSFSLGTEAFF. CDR3 nucleotides: TGTGCCAGCAGTTTCAGCCTCGGCACTGAAGCTTTCTTT.

This clone has only one observation. This chain links TRBV19 with TRBJ1-4; unclear D gene. V was cut by 3 bases and J by 4 bases, with 12 bases left in between. Looked up from germline, CDR1 is LNHDA and CDR2 is SQIVND (reference sequence). The CDR3 contains 15 residues. The CDR3 DNA is TGTGCCAGTAGTATCGGATCGCCCATTAATGAAAAACTGTTTTTT. Amino acid sequence: CASSIGSPINEKLFF.

The sample holds one count of this clone. The CDR3 sequence is CSVELGGWYPSEQFF. For the CDR3, the DNA is TGCAGCGTTGAACTTGGGGGCTGGTATCCCAGTGAGCAGTTCTTC. The chain links TRBV29-1 to TRBJ2-1, with a weak D call TRBD1 (6 bases). This CDR3 comprises 15 residues. V was clipped by 2 bases and J by 9 bases, with 20 bases between them. Per the germline V gene, CDR1 is SQVTM and CDR2 is ANQGSEA.

The J gene is TRBJ2-7, the V gene TRBV27; D remains unclear. This CDR3 contains 15 residues. Per the germline V gene, CDR1 is MNHEY and CDR2 is SMNVEV (reference sequence). The germline V and J ends were trimmed by 2 bases and 2 bases, with 13 bases remaining between them. CDR3 DNA: TGTGCCAGCAGTTTAGGGCAGGCGCCTACCTACGAGCAGTACGTC. Translation: CASSLGQAPTYEQYV.

The V gene is TRBV15, the J gene TRBJ2-5; 7 bases fit TRBD1. The CDR3 is made up of 14 amino acids. Germline CDR1 reads LNHNV; CDR2 reads YYDKDF (reference sequence). The junction had 5 bases not matched to a gene; V was cut back by 3 bases and J by 4 bases. The CDR3 is CATSSRTGPETQYF. CDR3 coding DNA: TGTGCCACCAGCAGTAGGACAGGTCCAGAGACCCAGTACTTC.

As for this clone: The identical CDR3 is also encoded by other nucleotide sequences in the sample. The CDR3 bases are TGTGCCAGCAGTTTTCAGGGAACCTACGAGCAGTACGTC. Encoded protein: CASSFQGTYEQYV. The chain employs TRBV12-3 or TRBV12-4 and TRBJ2-7, with D possibly matching TRBD1 (5 bases). With 3 bases removed from V and 2 bases from J, the gap between germline ends came to 8 bases. This CDR3 spans 13 amino acids.